The T cell receptor beta chain under discussion was sequenced for a study of blood T cell repertoires in COVID-19. Study background: Acute-phase and convalescent COVID-19 samples originated in the United States, Italy and Spain.

From germline, CDR1 is ENHRY and CDR2 SYGVKD. The CDR3 has 12 amino acids. Losses at the gene ends were 6 bases for V and 5 bases for J; bases not matched to a gene: 3. In the original analysis: From reference gene primer amplification, estimates of nucleated cell counts were derived. Produced via immunoSEQ multiplex PCR; TCRdb's table is partial and in-frame only. The V and J calls and the clone size are those of that table, but D and trimming were determined from the DNA. This table holds some 340,000 clones, roughly four fifths found once. Each participant's cohort was designated according to participant-reported clinical history. Cohort 3 donors were reported recovered after two negative PCRs, clearance, or symptom resolution. This clone was observed once.

Sequenced material: PBMCs or T cells enriched from blood (not recorded which). This receptor was identified in a woman aged 50 to 60 who had recovered from COVID-19. This rearrangement joins TRBV10-3 to TRBJ1-1, with TRBD1 matching over 7 bases. CDR3 in amino acids: CAIRGQLTEAFF. The CDR3 DNA reads as TGTGCCATCAGGGGACAGTTGACTGAAGCTTTCTTT.